This T cell receptor beta chain was recovered during a study of cytotoxic CD8 clonotypes in ibrutinib-treated CLL. Study context: Partial responses numbered roughly 25 and complete responses 2; after a median around 68 months, about 15 stayed remitted and approximately twelve progressed. Timing of response sample collection was a median around 13 months after treatment start, with a range of 6 to 36.

Germline values: CDR1 LGHNT, CDR2 FRNRAP. Trimming took 1 base from V and 3 from J, leaving 18 bases between them. CDR3 size: 17 residues. TCRdb's copy holds only in-frame clones and misses some; the assay was immunoSEQ multiplex PCR. The sample yields some 350,000 clones, roughly two thirds seen once. Comment on this clone: Its antigen is unknown. Within the sample, other DNA sequences also encode this same CDR3.

Whole-study results and caveats: Patients showed higher baseline clonality than age-matched healthy donors, and it tracked circulating CD8+ T-cell counts. Having risen at ibrutinib response, clonality had fallen back toward baseline by progression.

This sequence joins TRBV12-5 and TRBJ1-2, with D tentatively TRBD1 (6 bases). The specimen was PBMCs, collected after 36 months of ibrutinib treatment. The receptor was derived from a human donor with chronic lymphocytic leukemia. CDR3 DNA: TGTGCTAGTGGTTTGGGACCCAATCGGGGGCCCTACTATGGCTACACCTTC. This sequence encodes CASGLGPNRGPYYGYTF. Combining the CDR3 with reference TRBV12-5 and TRBJ1-2 gives the whole variable domain DARVTQTPRHKVTEMGQEVTMRCQPILGHNTVFWYRQTMMQGLELLAYFRNRAPLDDSGMPKDRFSAEMPDATLATLKIQPSEPRDSAVYFCASGLGPNRGPYYGYTFGSGTRLTVV.